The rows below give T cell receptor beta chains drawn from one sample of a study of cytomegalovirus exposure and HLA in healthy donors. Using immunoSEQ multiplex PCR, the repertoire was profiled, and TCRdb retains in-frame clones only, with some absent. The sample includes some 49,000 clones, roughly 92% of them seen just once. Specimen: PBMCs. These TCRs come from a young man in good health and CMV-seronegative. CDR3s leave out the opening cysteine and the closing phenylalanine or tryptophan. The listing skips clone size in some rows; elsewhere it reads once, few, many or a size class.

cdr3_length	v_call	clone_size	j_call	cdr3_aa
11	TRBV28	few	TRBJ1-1	ASSLLRGRWAF
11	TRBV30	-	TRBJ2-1	AGRQDSYNEQF
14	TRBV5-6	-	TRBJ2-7	ASSLFGLAAPYEQY
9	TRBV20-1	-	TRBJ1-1	SARVGDVAF
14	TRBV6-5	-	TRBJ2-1	ASSYNAGGRVNEQF
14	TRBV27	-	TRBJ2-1	ASSKALSGRRGEQF
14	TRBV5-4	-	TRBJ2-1	ASSPDRAPYYNEQF
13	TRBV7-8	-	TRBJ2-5	ASSLEERLQETQY
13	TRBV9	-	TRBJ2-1	ASSARRGFYNEQF
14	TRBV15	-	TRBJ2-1	ATSRVRLAGGDEQF
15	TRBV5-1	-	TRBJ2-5	ASSLVQVRREGETQY
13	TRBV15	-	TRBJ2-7	ATSRDGLAGDEQY
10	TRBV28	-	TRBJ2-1	ASSNSYNEQF
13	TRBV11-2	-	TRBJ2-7	ASSSPVDRPYEQY
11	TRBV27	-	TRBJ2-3	ATSAGGGDTQY
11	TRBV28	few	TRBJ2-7	ASSSPGTYEQY
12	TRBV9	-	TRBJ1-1	ASSVAQKNTEAF
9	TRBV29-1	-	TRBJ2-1	SATPNNEQF
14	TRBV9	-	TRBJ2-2	ASSVGSLANTGELF
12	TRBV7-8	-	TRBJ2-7	ASSLAYGFNEQY
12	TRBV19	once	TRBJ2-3	ASSMDRASDTQY
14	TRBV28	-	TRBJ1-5	ASRGGSGWTNQPQH
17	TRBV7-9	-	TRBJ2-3	ASSLKVLDRGPFGDTQY
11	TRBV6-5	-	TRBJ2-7	ASGKGTTSEQY
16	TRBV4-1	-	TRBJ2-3	ASSQVGLAGGGKDTQY
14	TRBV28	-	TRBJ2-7	ASSSTSGYSSYEQY
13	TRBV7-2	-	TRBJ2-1	ASSLNPDFYNEQF
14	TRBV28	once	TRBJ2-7	ASSPTGTVISYEQY
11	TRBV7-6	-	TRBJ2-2	ASSLAIYGELF
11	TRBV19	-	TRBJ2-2	ASRPSGRGELF
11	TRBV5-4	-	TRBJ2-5	ASSLNAQETQY
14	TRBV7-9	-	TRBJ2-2	ASSLALAGDTGELF
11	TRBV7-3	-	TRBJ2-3	ASSSGGADTQY
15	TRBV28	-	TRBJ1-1	ASSPYRGQWSRTEAF
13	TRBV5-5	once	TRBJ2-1	ASSLAGSGYNEQF
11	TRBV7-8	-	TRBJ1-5	ASSLDGGGPQH
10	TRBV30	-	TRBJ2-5	AWRQGQETQY
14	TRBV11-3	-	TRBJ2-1	ASSSNPGGASDEQF
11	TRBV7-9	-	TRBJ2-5	ASSTEGAETQY
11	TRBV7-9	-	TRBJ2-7	ASKQPGQKEQY
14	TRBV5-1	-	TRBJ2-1	ASSLAAGGPYNEQF